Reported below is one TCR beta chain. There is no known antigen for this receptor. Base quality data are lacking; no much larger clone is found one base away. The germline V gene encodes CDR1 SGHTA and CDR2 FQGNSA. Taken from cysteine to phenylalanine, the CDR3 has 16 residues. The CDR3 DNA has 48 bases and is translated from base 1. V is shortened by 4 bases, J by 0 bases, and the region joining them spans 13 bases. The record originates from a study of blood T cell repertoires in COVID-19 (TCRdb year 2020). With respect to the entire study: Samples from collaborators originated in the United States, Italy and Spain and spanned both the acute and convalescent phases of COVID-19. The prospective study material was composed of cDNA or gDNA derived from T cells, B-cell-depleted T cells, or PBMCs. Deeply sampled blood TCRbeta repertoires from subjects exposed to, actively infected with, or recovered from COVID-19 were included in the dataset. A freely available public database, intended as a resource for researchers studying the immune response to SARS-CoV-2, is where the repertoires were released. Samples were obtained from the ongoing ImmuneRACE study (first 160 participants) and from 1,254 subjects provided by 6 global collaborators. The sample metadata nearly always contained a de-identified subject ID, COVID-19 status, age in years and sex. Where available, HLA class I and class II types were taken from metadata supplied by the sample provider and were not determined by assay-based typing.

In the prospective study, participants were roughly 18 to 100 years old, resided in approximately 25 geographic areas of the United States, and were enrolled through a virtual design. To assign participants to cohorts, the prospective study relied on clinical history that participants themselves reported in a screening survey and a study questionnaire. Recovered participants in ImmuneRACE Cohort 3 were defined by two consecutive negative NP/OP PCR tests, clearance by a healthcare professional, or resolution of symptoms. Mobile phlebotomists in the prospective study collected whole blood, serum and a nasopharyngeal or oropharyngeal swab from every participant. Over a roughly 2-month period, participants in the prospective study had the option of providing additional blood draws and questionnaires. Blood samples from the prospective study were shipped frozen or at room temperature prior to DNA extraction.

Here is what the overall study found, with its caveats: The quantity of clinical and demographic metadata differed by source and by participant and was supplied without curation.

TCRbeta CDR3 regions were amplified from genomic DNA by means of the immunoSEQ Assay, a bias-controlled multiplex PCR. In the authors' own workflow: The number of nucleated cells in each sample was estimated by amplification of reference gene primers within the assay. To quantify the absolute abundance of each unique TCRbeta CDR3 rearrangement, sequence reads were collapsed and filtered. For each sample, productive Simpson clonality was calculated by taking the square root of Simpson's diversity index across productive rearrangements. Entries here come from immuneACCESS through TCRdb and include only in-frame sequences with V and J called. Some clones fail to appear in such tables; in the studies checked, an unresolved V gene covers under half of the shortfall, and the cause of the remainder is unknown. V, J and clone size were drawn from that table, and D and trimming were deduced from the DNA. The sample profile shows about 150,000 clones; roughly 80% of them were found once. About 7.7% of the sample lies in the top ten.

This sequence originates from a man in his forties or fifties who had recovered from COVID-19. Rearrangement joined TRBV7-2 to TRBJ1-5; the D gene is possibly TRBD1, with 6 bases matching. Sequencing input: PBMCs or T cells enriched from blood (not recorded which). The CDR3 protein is CASSSRGGYSNQPQHF. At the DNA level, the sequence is TGTGCCAGCAGCTCGAGAGGGGGATATAGCAATCAGCCCCAGCATTTT.